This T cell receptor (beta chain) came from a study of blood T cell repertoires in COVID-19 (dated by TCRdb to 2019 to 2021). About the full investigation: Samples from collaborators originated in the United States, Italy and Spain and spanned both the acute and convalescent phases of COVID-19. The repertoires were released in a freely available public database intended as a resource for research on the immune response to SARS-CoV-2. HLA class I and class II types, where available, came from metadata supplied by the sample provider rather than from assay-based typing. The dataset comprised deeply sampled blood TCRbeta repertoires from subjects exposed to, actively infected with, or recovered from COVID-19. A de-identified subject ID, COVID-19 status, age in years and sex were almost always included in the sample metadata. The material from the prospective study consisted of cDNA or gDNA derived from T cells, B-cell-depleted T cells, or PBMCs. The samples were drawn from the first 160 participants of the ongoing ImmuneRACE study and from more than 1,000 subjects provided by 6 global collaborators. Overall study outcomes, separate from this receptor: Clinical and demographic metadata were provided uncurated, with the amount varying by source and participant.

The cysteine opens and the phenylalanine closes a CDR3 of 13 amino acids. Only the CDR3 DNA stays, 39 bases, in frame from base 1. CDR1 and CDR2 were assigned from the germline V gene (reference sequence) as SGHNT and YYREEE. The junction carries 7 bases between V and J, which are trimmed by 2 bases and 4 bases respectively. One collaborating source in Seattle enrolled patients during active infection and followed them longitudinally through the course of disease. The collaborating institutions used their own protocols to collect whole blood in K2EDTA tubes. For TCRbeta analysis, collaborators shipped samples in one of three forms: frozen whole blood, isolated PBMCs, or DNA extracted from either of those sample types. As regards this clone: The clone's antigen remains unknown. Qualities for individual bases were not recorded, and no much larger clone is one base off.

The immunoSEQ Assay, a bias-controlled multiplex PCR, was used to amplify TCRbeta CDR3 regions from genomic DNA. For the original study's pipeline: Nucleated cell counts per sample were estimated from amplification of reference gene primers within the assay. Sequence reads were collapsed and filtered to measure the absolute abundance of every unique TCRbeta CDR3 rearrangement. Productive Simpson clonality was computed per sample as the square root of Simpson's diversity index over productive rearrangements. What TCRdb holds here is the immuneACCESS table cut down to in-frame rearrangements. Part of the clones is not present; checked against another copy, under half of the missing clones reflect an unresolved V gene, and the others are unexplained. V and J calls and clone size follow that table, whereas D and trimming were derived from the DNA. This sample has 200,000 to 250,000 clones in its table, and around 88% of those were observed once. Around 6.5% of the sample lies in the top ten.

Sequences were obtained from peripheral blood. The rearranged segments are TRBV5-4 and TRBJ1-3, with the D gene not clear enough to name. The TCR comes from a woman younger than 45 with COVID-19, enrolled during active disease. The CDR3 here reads CASSFNTGNTIYF. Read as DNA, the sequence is TGTGCCAGCAGCTTCAACACCGGAAACACCATATATTTT.